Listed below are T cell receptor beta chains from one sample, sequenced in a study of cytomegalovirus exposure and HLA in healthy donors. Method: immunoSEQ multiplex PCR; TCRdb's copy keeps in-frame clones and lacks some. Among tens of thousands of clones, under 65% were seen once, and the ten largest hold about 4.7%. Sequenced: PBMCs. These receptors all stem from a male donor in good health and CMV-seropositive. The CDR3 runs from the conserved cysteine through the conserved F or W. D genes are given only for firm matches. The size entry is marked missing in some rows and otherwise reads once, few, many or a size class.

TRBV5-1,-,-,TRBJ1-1,CASSLGRGGNTEAFF,TGCGCCAGCAGCTTGGGGAGGGGTGGGAACACTGAAGCTTTCTTT
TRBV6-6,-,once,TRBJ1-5,CASSPGGGGQPQHF,TGTGCCAGCAGCCCTGGGGGAGGAGGACAGCCCCAGCATTTT
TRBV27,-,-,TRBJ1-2,CASSTGGSFYGYTF,TGTGCCAGCAGTACCGGGGGGTCTTTCTATGGCTACACCTTC
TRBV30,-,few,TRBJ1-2,CAWSVSHRYYGYTF,TGTGCCTGGTCCGTCTCTCACAGATATTATGGCTACACCTTC
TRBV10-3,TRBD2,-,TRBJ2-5,CAISEVSGSWETQYF,TGTGCCATCAGCGAAGTGAGCGGGAGTTGGGAGACCCAGTACTTC
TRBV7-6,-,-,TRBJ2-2,CASSTGTSAKNTGELFF,TGTGCCAGCAGCACCGGGACTTCGGCGAAGAACACCGGGGAGCTGTTTTTT
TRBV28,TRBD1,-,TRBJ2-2,CASSSRDRDTGELFF,TGTGCCAGCAGTTCCCGGGACAGGGACACCGGGGAGCTGTTTTTT
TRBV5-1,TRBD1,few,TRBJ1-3,CASSLGTVSSGNTIYF,TGCGCCAGCAGCTTAGGGACAGTGAGCTCTGGAAACACCATATATTTT
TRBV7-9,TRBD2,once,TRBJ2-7,CASGPGGSSYEQYF,TGTGCCAGCGGACCCGGCGGGAGCTCCTACGAGCAGTACTTC
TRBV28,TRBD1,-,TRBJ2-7,CASSTSGTGGALLSYEQYF,TGTGCCAGCAGTACCTCCGGGACAGGGGGTGCACTCCTTTCCTACGAGCAGTACTTC
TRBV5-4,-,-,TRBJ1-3,CASSLDSNRNTIYF,TGTGCCAGCAGCTTGGACAGCAACCGAAACACCATATATTTT
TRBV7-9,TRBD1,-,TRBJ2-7,CASSLSPTGTGSYEQYF,TGTGCCAGCAGCTTGTCCCCAACCGGGACAGGGTCGTACGAGCAGTACTTC
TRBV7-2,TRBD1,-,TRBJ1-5,CASSLVAGGNQPQHF,TGTGCCAGCAGCTTAGTGGCAGGGGGAAATCAGCCCCAGCATTTT
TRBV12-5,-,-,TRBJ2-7,CASGFSSYEQYF,TGTGCTAGTGGTTTCAGCTCCTACGAGCAGTACTTC
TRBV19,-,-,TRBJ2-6,CASSLLPRSSGANVLTF,TGTGCCAGTAGTTTACTTCCCCGGTCCTCTGGGGCCAACGTCCTGACTTTC
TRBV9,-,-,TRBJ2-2,CASSGDSAGELFF,TGTGCCAGCAGTGGCGACAGTGCCGGGGAGCTGTTTTTT
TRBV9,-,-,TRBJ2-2,CASSFETGYTGELFF,TGTGCCAGCAGTTTCGAGACAGGATACACCGGGGAGCTGTTTTTT
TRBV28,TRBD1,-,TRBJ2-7,CASSLGTGGSYEQYF,TGTGCCAGCAGCCTAGGGACAGGGGGCTCCTACGAGCAGTACTTC